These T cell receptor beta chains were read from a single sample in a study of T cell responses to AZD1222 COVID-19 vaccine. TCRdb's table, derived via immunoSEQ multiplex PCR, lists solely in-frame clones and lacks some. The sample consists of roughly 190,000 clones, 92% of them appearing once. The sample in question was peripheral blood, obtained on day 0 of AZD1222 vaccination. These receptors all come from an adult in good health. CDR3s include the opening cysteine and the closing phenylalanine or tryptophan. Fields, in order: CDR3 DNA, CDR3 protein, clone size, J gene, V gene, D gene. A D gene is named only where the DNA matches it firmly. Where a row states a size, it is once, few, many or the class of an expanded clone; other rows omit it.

TGTGCCAGCAGTTACGGGGTATTGAACACTGAAGCTTTCTTT | CASSYGVLNTEAFF | . | TRBJ1-1 | TRBV6-5 | .
TGTGCCAGCAGTCCGGGACAGGTGGGAAAACTGTTTTTT | CASSPGQVGKLFF | once | TRBJ1-4 | TRBV12-3/TRBV12-4 | TRBD1
TGTGCCAGCAGCTTTGCAGAACAGCCTGGAATGGATGAAGCTTTCTTT | CASSFAEQPGMDEAFF | . | TRBJ1-1 | TRBV7-6 | .
TGTGCCAGCAGCCCTCGGACAGGGGAGCCTTACTTC | CASSPRTGEPYF | once | TRBJ1-2 | TRBV28 | TRBD1
TGTGCCAGCAGCATACTAGCGGGGGGGGTCCCCGAAACGCAGTATTTT | CASSILAGGVPETQYF | once | TRBJ2-3 | TRBV7-6 | TRBD2
TGTGCCAGTAGTATAGGGGGGGCGGCCGAAAAACTGTTTTTT | CASSIGGAAEKLFF | once | TRBJ1-4 | TRBV19 | .
TGTGCCAGTAGTAGAGACAATCAAGAGACCCAGTACTTC | CASSRDNQETQYF | . | TRBJ2-5 | TRBV19 | .
TGCGCCAGCAGCTTTGGGAGCTCTGGAAACACCATATATTTT | CASSFGSSGNTIYF | . | TRBJ1-3 | TRBV5-1 | .
TGTGCCAGCGGACAGGGGATCGCTGAAGCTTTCTTT | CASGQGIAEAFF | . | TRBJ1-1 | TRBV28 | TRBD1
TGTGCCAGCAGTTCCGGGACCTCGGGCGCCAACACTGAAGCTTTCTTT | CASSSGTSGANTEAFF | . | TRBJ1-1 | TRBV28 | .
TGTGCCAGCAGCTCCCGGCCGGGACAACTGAACACTGAAGCTTTCTTT | CASSSRPGQLNTEAFF | . | TRBJ1-1 | TRBV7-2 | .
TGTGCCAGCAGTGAAGTGCTTGGGTTTCAGCCCCAGCATTTT | CASSEVLGFQPQHF | few | TRBJ1-5 | TRBV2 | .
TGTGCCAGCAGCCCACATCCAGGGATGGGCACAGATACGCAGTATTTT | CASSPHPGMGTDTQYF | . | TRBJ2-3 | TRBV7-3 | .
TGTGCCAGCAGCCAAGCAGGCCCACTAGCCAAAAACATTCAGTACTTC | CASSQAGPLAKNIQYF | . | TRBJ2-4 | TRBV3-1/TRBV3-2 | .
TGTGCCAGCAGTTACCCCTACGTGGGGGAAAACACTGAAGCTTTCTTT | CASSYPYVGENTEAFF | . | TRBJ1-1 | TRBV6-6 | .
TGTGCCAGTAGTCAAGCGCCTCTCTATGGCTACACCTTC | CASSQAPLYGYTF | . | TRBJ1-2 | TRBV19 | .
TGTGCCAGCAGCCAAGCCGGACTAGCCCAAGAGACCCAGTACTTC | CASSQAGLAQETQYF | . | TRBJ2-5 | TRBV3-1/TRBV3-2 | TRBD2
TGTGCCAGCAGCTTATACCAGGGAGGCAATCAGCCCCAGCATTTT | CASSLYQGGNQPQHF | once | TRBJ1-5 | TRBV7-2 | .
TGTGCCAGCAGCGTAGCTCGGGACAGGGCCTATAATTCACCCCTCCACTTT | CASSVARDRAYNSPLHF | . | TRBJ1-6 | TRBV9 | TRBD1
TGTGCCAGCTCTGATTTGGAATCCCCATATTCCGAGCAGTACTTC | CASSDLESPYSEQYF | once | TRBJ2-7 | TRBV2 | .
TGCGCCAGCAGCCAAGACGGGCGGGGGGACTTGGAAGCTTTCTTT | CASSQDGRGDLEAFF | . | TRBJ1-1 | TRBV4-3 | .
TGTGCCAGCAGCCAAGCCCTAGTAGATACGCAGTATTTT | CASSQALVDTQYF | . | TRBJ2-3 | TRBV14 | .
TGTGCCAGCAGCCTGTACAGGACAGATACGCAGTATTTT | CASSLYRTDTQYF | . | TRBJ2-3 | TRBV9 | .
TGTGCCAGCAGCTTACTTGGAGGACAGTCCTACAATGAGCAGTTCTTC | CASSLLGGQSYNEQFF | . | TRBJ2-1 | TRBV7-6 | .
TGTGCCAGCACGCAGAGGGGCACCCTCTATGGCTACACCTTC | CASTQRGTLYGYTF | . | TRBJ1-2 | TRBV6-5 | .
TGTGCCAGCAGCCCCGGGACAGGGCGCAACTATGGCTACACCTTC | CASSPGTGRNYGYTF | once | TRBJ1-2 | TRBV28 | TRBD1
TGTGCCAGCAGCCCAGGACAGAATTCTTGGGCCGAGCAGTACTTC | CASSPGQNSWAEQYF | . | TRBJ2-7 | TRBV7-6 | .
TGTGCCAGCAGTTTATGGGGCCGGGGCACTGAAGCTTTCTTT | CASSLWGRGTEAFF | . | TRBJ1-1 | TRBV27 | .
TGCGCCAGCAGCCCCTCAGGGTTTGGGGGCAATCAGCCCCAGCATTTT | CASSPSGFGGNQPQHF | . | TRBJ1-5 | TRBV5-1 | .
TGTGCCAGCAGCCAAGGAGGTCGGCAGGTCTATGGCTACACCTTC | CASSQGGRQVYGYTF | few | TRBJ1-2 | TRBV4-2 | .
TGTGCCAGCAGCAGAGACGGGACAAGCGCCTACGAGCAGTACTTC | CASSRDGTSAYEQYF | . | TRBJ2-7 | TRBV5-4 | .
TGTGCCAGCAGTCGAGACAGCGGGACGTACCAAGAGACCCAGTACTTC | CASSRDSGTYQETQYF | . | TRBJ2-5 | TRBV6-2/TRBV6-3 | TRBD2
TGTGCCAGCAGCTGGACGCCCTATGGCTACACCTTC | CASSWTPYGYTF | . | TRBJ1-2 | TRBV28 | .
TGCGCCAGCAGCTTGGGAGGGGTAGTGGGCACTGAAGCTTTCTTT | CASSLGGVVGTEAFF | once | TRBJ1-1 | TRBV5-1 | .
TGTGCCAGCAGCCCCCGAGGGTCCGGGGGGAACGAGCAGTACTTC | CASSPRGSGGNEQYF | once | TRBJ2-7 | TRBV5-4 | TRBD2
TGTGCCAGCAACTCTGGCTATAATTCACCCCTCCACTTT | CASNSGYNSPLHF | . | TRBJ1-6 | TRBV6-5 | .
TGTGCCAGCAGTTCCAGCGGAGGGAGGGAGACCCAGTACTTC | CASSSSGGRETQYF | few | TRBJ2-5 | TRBV6-2/TRBV6-3 | .
TGTGCCAGCAGTTTAATGCCAAGGAGCTCTGGAAACACCATATATTTT | CASSLMPRSSGNTIYF | . | TRBJ1-3 | TRBV28 | .
TGTGCCAGCAGCCCGTCGAGAGCCGATACGCAGTATTTT | CASSPSRADTQYF | once | TRBJ2-3 | TRBV3-1/TRBV3-2 | .
TGTGCCAGCGTCCCGGGGGGGTCAACTGAAGCTTTCTTT | CASVPGGSTEAFF | . | TRBJ1-1 | TRBV9 | .
TGTGCCAGCAGTGACATGAAGGGGGGCAATCAGCCCCAGCATTTT | CASSDMKGGNQPQHF | . | TRBJ1-5 | TRBV2 | .
TGTGCCAGCAGTGTCAGTACCGGGACAGGGGGCTCGGGCTATGGCTACACCTTC | CASSVSTGTGGSGYGYTF | . | TRBJ1-2 | TRBV6-1 | TRBD1
TGTGCCAGTAGTTTCCGACAGGGGGCGCATGACGAGCAGTACTTC | CASSFRQGAHDEQYF | . | TRBJ2-7 | TRBV19 | TRBD1
TGTGCAAGTCGCACCCGGGCCAACTCCTACAATGAGCAGTTCTTC | CASRTRANSYNEQFF | few | TRBJ2-1 | TRBV12-2 | .
TGTGCCAGCAGCCGTGATATGAACACTGAAGCTTTCTTT | CASSRDMNTEAFF | once | TRBJ1-1 | TRBV7-6 | .
TGTGCCAGTAGTAGCTTCAGGGGTGGCTACACCTTC | CASSSFRGGYTF | . | TRBJ1-2 | TRBV19 | .